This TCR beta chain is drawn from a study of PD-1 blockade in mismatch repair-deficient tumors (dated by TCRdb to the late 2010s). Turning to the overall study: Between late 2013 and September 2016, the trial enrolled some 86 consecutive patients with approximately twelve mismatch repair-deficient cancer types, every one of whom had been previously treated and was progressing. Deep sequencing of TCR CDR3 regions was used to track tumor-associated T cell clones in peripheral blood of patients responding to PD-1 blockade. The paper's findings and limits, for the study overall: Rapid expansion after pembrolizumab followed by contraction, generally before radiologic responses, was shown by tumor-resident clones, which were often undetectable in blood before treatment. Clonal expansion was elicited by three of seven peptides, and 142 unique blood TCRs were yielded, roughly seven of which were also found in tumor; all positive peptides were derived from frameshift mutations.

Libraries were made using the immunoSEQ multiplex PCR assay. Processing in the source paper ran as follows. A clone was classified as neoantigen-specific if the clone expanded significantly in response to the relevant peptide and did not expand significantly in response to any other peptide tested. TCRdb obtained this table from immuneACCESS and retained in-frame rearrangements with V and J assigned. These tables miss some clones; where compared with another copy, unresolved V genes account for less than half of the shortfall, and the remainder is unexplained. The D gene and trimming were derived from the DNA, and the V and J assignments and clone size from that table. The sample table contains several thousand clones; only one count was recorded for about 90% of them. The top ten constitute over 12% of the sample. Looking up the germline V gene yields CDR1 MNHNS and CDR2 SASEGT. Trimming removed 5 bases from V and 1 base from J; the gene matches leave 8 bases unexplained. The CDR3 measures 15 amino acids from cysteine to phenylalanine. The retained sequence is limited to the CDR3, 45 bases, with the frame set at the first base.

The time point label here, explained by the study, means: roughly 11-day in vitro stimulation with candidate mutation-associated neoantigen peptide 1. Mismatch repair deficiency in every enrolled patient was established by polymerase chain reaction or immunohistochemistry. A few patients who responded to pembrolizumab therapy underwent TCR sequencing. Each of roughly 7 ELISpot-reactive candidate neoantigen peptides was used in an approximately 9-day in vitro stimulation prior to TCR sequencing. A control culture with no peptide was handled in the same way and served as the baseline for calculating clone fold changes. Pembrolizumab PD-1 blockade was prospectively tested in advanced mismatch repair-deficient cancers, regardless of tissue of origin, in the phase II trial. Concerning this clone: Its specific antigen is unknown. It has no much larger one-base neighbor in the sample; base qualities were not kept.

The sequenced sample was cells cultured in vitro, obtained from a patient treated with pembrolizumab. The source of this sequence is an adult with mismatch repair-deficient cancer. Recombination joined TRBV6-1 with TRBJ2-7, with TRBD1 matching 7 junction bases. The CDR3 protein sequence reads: CASSSPDRLSYEQYF. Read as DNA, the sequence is TGTGCCAGCAGTTCCCCGGACAGGCTTTCCTACGAGCAGTACTTC.